This T cell receptor (beta chain) was obtained from a study of PD-1 blockade in classical Hodgkin lymphoma. Method: immunoSEQ multiplex PCR; TCRdb's copy keeps in-frame clones and lacks some. Found here are approximately 20,000 clones, 65% to 80% of them singletons; the top ten hold 20% to 25%. Time point defined: cycle 4 day 1 (C4D1), after less than 7 weeks of nivolumab. Autologous stem cell transplantation was followed by relapse in every patient, and brentuximab vedotin exposure varied. This CDR3 has 16 residues. The V gene lost 1 base and the J gene lost 0 bases, with 9 bases spanning the gap. CDR1 and CDR2 (germline): MNHEY, SVGAGI.

The chain couples TRBV6-5 to TRBJ1-4; D is undetermined. Source: peripheral blood mononuclear cells (PBMCs), taken before the fourth cycle of nivolumab. This sequence originates from a human donor with classical Hodgkin lymphoma. In DNA, the CDR3 is TGTGCCAGCAGTTACTTTTCCTCTGCAACTAATGAAAAACTGTTTTTT. Translation gives CASSYFSSATNEKLFF.